This is a list of T cell receptor beta chains from one sample in a study of metastatic and nonmetastatic thyroid tumors. TCRdb reprocessed the PCR reads using MiXCR. This sample carries tens of thousands of clones, around an eighth of them seen once, and the ten largest clones take approximately 8.8%. Sequenced material: tumor tissue. The origin of the receptors is a female donor with papillary thyroid cancer or a benign thyroid nodule (not recorded which). Some clones in this sample may be carry-over from other donors' samples. Both conserved end residues are part of each CDR3. Fields, in order: CDR3 protein, CDR3 DNA, clone size, J gene, D gene, CDR3 length, V gene. A D gene is named only where the DNA matches it firmly. For some rows the clone size is stated as once, few or many, or as a class when expanded; others skip it.

CDR3: CASSLGGVGETQYF
DNA: TGTGCCAGCAGTTTGGGGGGGGTTGGGGAGACCCAGTACTTC
size: many
J: TRBJ2-5
D: TRBD2
length: 14
V: TRBV12-3/TRBV12-4

CDR3: CASSLAWEMNTEAFF
DNA: TGTGCCAGCAGCTTAGCATGGGAAATGAACACTGAAGCTTTCTTT
size: .
J: TRBJ1-1
D: .
length: 15
V: TRBV7-9

CDR3: CASSLELAGVDTQYF
DNA: TGCGCCAGCAGCTTGGAACTAGCGGGAGTGGATACGCAGTATTTT
size: many
J: TRBJ2-3
D: TRBD2
length: 15
V: TRBV5-1

CDR3: CASSLAMGSLDGYTF
DNA: TGTGCCAGCAGCTTAGCGATGGGGAGTCTCGATGGCTACACCTTC
size: once
J: TRBJ1-2
D: .
length: 15
V: TRBV7-2

CDR3: CASSLQGNEQFF
DNA: TGTGCCAGCTCATTACAGGGAAATGAGCAGTTCTTC
size: many
J: TRBJ2-1
D: .
length: 12
V: TRBV18

CDR3: CASSYSHLGGNTIYF
DNA: TGTGCCAGCAGTTACTCCCACTTAGGGGGAAACACCATATATTTT
size: many
J: TRBJ1-3
D: .
length: 15
V: TRBV6-6

CDR3: CSSGETSVYEQYF
DNA: TGCAGCTCGGGTGAGACTAGCGTCTACGAGCAGTACTTC
size: many
J: TRBJ2-7
D: TRBD2
length: 13
V: TRBV20-1

CDR3: CASSLGLGYEQYF
DNA: TGTGCCAGCAGCTTAGGCTTAGGCTACGAGCAGTACTTC
size: many
J: TRBJ2-7
D: .
length: 13
V: TRBV7-2

CDR3: CASSPGQYEKLFF
DNA: TGTGCCAGCAGCCCCGGACAGTATGAAAAACTGTTTTTT
size: many
J: TRBJ1-4
D: .
length: 13
V: TRBV28

CDR3: CASSLGLAGMSLSYEQYF
DNA: TGTGCCAGCAGCTTGGGACTAGCGGGAATGTCCCTCTCCTACGAGCAGTACTTC
size: .
J: TRBJ2-7
D: TRBD2
length: 18
V: TRBV5-4

CDR3: CSASASVSHQPQHF
DNA: TGCAGTGCTAGCGCTTCGGTCTCCCATCAGCCCCAGCATTTT
size: many
J: TRBJ1-5
D: .
length: 14
V: TRBV20-1

CDR3: CASSQGQYGYTF
DNA: TGTGCCAGCAGCCAAGGACAGTATGGCTACACCTTC
size: .
J: TRBJ1-2
D: .
length: 12
V: TRBV3-1

CDR3: CASSFGRMGGYTF
DNA: TGTGCCAGCAGCTTTGGACGGATGGGCGGCTACACCTTC
size: many
J: TRBJ1-2
D: .
length: 13
V: TRBV5-5

CDR3: CATSDRSVTGLEDTQYF
DNA: TGTGCCACCAGTGACCGTAGTGTGACAGGGTTGGAAGATACGCAGTATTTT
size: many
J: TRBJ2-3
D: TRBD1
length: 17
V: TRBV24-1

CDR3: CASSHTVSYGYTF
DNA: TGTGCCAGCAGCCACACAGTGTCTTATGGCTACACCTTC
size: few
J: TRBJ1-2
D: .
length: 13
V: TRBV6-1

CDR3: CASSLRSNTEAFF
DNA: TGTGCCAGCAGCTTAAGAAGCAACACTGAAGCTTTCTTT
size: many
J: TRBJ1-1
D: .
length: 13
V: TRBV11-2

CDR3: CASNSQGEGEKLFF
DNA: TGTGCCAGCAATTCGCAGGGGGAAGGCGAAAAACTGTTTTTT
size: many
J: TRBJ1-4
D: TRBD1
length: 14
V: TRBV6-2/TRBV6-3

CDR3: CASSRAGSTDTQYF
DNA: TGTGCCAGCAGCCGGGCGGGGAGCACAGATACGCAGTATTTT
size: many
J: TRBJ2-3
D: .
length: 14
V: TRBV12-3/TRBV12-4

CDR3: CASEAAGSYEQYF
DNA: TGTGCCAGTGAGGCCGCAGGTAGCTACGAGCAGTACTTC
size: many
J: TRBJ2-7
D: .
length: 13
V: TRBV28

CDR3: CASSYGSRDTQYF
DNA: TGTGCCAGCAGTTACGGTTCCCGGGATACGCAGTATTTT
size: many
J: TRBJ2-3
D: .
length: 13
V: TRBV6-5

CDR3: CASSLEEAQETQYF
DNA: TGTGCCAGCAGCTTAGAAGAGGCTCAAGAGACCCAGTACTTC
size: many
J: TRBJ2-5
D: .
length: 14
V: TRBV7-8

CDR3: CSARGLAGGRHEQFF
DNA: TGCAGTGCTCGGGGACTAGCGGGAGGGCGGCATGAGCAGTTCTTC
size: many
J: TRBJ2-1
D: TRBD2
length: 15
V: TRBV20-1

CDR3: CATSRGSAITEAFF
DNA: TGTGCCACCAGCAGAGGCTCGGCGATAACTGAAGCTTTCTTT
size: many
J: TRBJ1-1
D: .
length: 14
V: TRBV15

CDR3: CSAGDRFSYNEQFF
DNA: TGCAGTGCGGGAGACAGATTCTCCTACAATGAGCAGTTCTTC
size: many
J: TRBJ2-1
D: .
length: 14
V: TRBV20-1

CDR3: CASSLGTSGRGEETQYF
DNA: TGTGCCAGCAGCCTCGGGACTAGCGGGAGAGGGGAAGAGACCCAGTACTTC
size: many
J: TRBJ2-5
D: TRBD2
length: 17
V: TRBV11-3

CDR3: CSATQGPNYGYTF
DNA: TGCAGTGCTACCCAGGGGCCTAACTATGGCTACACCTTC
size: many
J: TRBJ1-2
D: .
length: 13
V: TRBV20-1

CDR3: CASSLASEAFF
DNA: TGTGCCAGCAGCTTAGCCTCGGAAGCTTTCTTT
size: many
J: TRBJ1-1
D: .
length: 11
V: TRBV7-2

CDR3: CASSESSGSGNEQFF
DNA: TGTGCCAGCAGTGAATCTAGCGGGAGCGGCAATGAGCAGTTCTTC
size: medium-sized
J: TRBJ2-1
D: TRBD2
length: 15
V: TRBV2

CDR3: CASSFGHGANTEAFF
DNA: TGTGCCAGCAGCTTCGGGCATGGGGCGAACACTGAAGCTTTCTTT
size: many
J: TRBJ1-1
D: .
length: 15
V: TRBV11-2

CDR3: CASSLRTSGLDEQYF
DNA: TGTGCCAGCAGCTTAAGGACTAGCGGGCTTGATGAGCAGTACTTC
size: many
J: TRBJ2-7
D: TRBD2
length: 15
V: TRBV11-2

CDR3: CASSQLPGGRYNEQFF
DNA: TGTGCCAGCAGCCAGCTACCCGGAGGGAGATACAATGAGCAGTTCTTC
size: many
J: TRBJ2-1
D: .
length: 16
V: TRBV14

CDR3: CASSSLVTTNYGYTF
DNA: TGTGCCAGCAGCTCCTTGGTGACGACTAACTATGGCTACACCTTC
size: many
J: TRBJ1-2
D: .
length: 15
V: TRBV6-1

CDR3: CASSPVAGGAPGNTIYF
DNA: TGTGCCAGCTCACCAGTTGCGGGGGGCGCCCCTGGAAACACCATATATTTT
size: many
J: TRBJ1-3
D: .
length: 17
V: TRBV18

CDR3: CSATTGNQPQHF
DNA: TGCAGTGCTACTACGGGGAATCAGCCCCAGCATTTT
size: many
J: TRBJ1-5
D: .
length: 12
V: TRBV20-1

CDR3: CASSLVTTVRAHIQYF
DNA: TGCGCCAGCAGCTTGGTTACGACAGTGAGAGCGCACATTCAGTACTTC
size: .
J: TRBJ2-4
D: .
length: 16
V: TRBV5-1

CDR3: CTGSFRDRGSPLHF
DNA: TGTACCGGCAGTTTTCGAGACAGGGGCTCACCCCTCCACTTT
size: .
J: TRBJ1-6
D: TRBD1
length: 14
V: TRBV27

CDR3: CSARDVGGWTDTQYF
DNA: TGCAGTGCTAGAGACGTGGGAGGGTGGACAGATACGCAGTATTTT
size: many
J: TRBJ2-3
D: TRBD2
length: 15
V: TRBV20-1

CDR3: CASSKMGGQETQYF
DNA: TGTGCCAGCAGCAAGATGGGGGGCCAAGAGACCCAGTACTTC
size: many
J: TRBJ2-5
D: .
length: 14
V: TRBV7-2

CDR3: CASSVGKGVGYEQYF
DNA: TGTGCCAGCAGCGTAGGAAAAGGGGTGGGCTACGAGCAGTACTTC
size: many
J: TRBJ2-7
D: .
length: 15
V: TRBV9

CDR3: CASSLTGRGEKLFF
DNA: TGTGCCAGCAGCTTAACAGGGCGAGGGGAAAAACTGTTTTTT
size: .
J: TRBJ1-4
D: .
length: 14
V: TRBV7-9

CDR3: CASSQPPQGAGNTIYF
DNA: TGCGCCAGCAGCCAACCTCCGCAGGGGGCTGGAAACACCATATATTTT
size: many
J: TRBJ1-3
D: TRBD1
length: 16
V: TRBV4-1

CDR3: CASSAGTSGYEQYF
DNA: TGTGCCAGCAGCGCCGGGACTAGCGGCTACGAGCAGTACTTC
size: many
J: TRBJ2-7
D: TRBD2
length: 14
V: TRBV11-2

CDR3: CATSRDSPAGGPQYEQYF
DNA: TGTGCCACCAGCAGAGATTCCCCAGCGGGAGGGCCACAGTACGAGCAGTACTTC
size: many
J: TRBJ2-7
D: TRBD2
length: 18
V: TRBV15

CDR3: CASTPRNSNQPQHF
DNA: TGTGCCAGTACCCCCCGGAATAGCAATCAGCCCCAGCATTTT
size: many
J: TRBJ1-5
D: .
length: 14
V: TRBV19

CDR3: CASRGGQQTGYTF
DNA: TGTGCCAGCAGGGGGGGACAGCAAACTGGCTACACCTTC
size: many
J: TRBJ1-2
D: TRBD1
length: 13
V: TRBV2

CDR3: CASSTTGFAYGYTF
DNA: TGTGCCAGCAGTACCACAGGGTTCGCCTATGGCTACACCTTC
size: many
J: TRBJ1-2
D: .
length: 14
V: TRBV6-1

CDR3: CASSEEVGLEQYF
DNA: TGTGCCAGCAGTGAGGAGGTGGGGTTGGAGCAGTACTTC
size: few
J: TRBJ2-7
D: .
length: 13
V: TRBV6-1

CDR3: CASSPPKGVYEKLFF
DNA: TGTGCCAGCAGCCCCCCCAAAGGCGTCTACGAAAAACTGTTTTTT
size: many
J: TRBJ1-4
D: .
length: 15
V: TRBV4-2

CDR3: CASSSGLAQLKSSYNEQFF
DNA: TGCGCCAGCAGCTCAGGACTAGCGCAACTCAAAAGCTCCTACAATGAGCAGTTCTTC
size: many
J: TRBJ2-1
D: TRBD2
length: 19
V: TRBV5-1

CDR3: CASSPSLGGNYGYTF
DNA: TGTGCCAGCAGTCCCTCCTTAGGGGGAAACTATGGCTACACCTTC
size: few
J: TRBJ1-2
D: .
length: 15
V: TRBV6-1

CDR3: CASSLRGGEGTEAFF
DNA: TGTGCCAGCAGTTTACGGGGCGGAGAGGGCACTGAAGCTTTCTTT
size: many
J: TRBJ1-1
D: .
length: 15
V: TRBV27

CDR3: CATSRGREFGYTF
DNA: TGTGCCACCAGCAGAGGAAGGGAGTTCGGCTACACCTTC
size: many
J: TRBJ1-2
D: .
length: 13
V: TRBV15